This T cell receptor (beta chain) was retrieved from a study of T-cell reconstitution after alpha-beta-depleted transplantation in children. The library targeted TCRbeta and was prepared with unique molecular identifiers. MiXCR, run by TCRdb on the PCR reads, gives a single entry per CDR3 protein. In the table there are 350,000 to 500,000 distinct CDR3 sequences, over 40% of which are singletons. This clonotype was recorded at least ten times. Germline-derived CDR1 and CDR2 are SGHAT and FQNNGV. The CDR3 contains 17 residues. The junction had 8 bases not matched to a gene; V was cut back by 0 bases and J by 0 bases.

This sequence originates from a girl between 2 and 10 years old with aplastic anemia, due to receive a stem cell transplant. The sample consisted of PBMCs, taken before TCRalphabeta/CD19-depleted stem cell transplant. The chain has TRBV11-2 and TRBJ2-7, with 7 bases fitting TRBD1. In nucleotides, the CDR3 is TGTGCCAGCAGCTTAGATGGGCGACAGGGTAACTCCTACGAGCAGTACTTC. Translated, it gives CASSLDGRQGNSYEQYF.